This TCR beta chain was found in a study of shared clonotypes between healthy human individuals. Study background: Each donor's CD4 naive and CD4 memory cells filled three plates apiece, CD8 naive two, and CD8 memory one. General observations from the study: An expected dependence of interdonor clonotype sharing on sequencing depth was noted. Sorted-subset samples were not fully sequenced, rarefaction indicated.

Repertoires were generated with immunoSEQ multiplex PCR, while TCRdb's copy carries only in-frame clones and drops some. The profile covers under 2,000,000 clones, with about 95% appearing a single time and 1% to 1.5% taken by the ten largest. CDR3 length equals 14 residues. The germline CDR1 and CDR2 sequences are MNHEY and SMNVEV (reference sequence). The J segment lost 6 bases and the V segment lost 3 bases, leaving 3 bases of the junction unmatched. In the case of this clone: Antigen unknown.

CD45RO-negative, CCR7-positively selected cells formed the naive CD8 fraction, excluding terminally differentiated effector memory CD45RA+ cells. The material sequenced was naive CD8+ T cells sorted from blood. The chain carries TRBV27 and TRBJ2-1; 9 bases fit TRBD2. The TCR sequence derives from a man aged 18-30 years in good health. The CDR3 bases are TGTGCCAGCAGTTTTAGGCGGGGGGGCAATGAGCAGTTCTTC. Its protein is CASSFRRGGNEQFF.